This T cell receptor beta chain was sequenced during a study of cytomegalovirus exposure and HLA in healthy donors. Study-wide results and limits: Analyzed later, most CMV-associated TCR beta chains appeared HLA-restricted. Highly shared sequence variants in one cluster were likely a sequencing artifact. A later analysis found TCR association rates differed by HLA locus, highest for DRB1 and lowest for HLA-C.

The CDR3 consists of 11 residues. Trimming took 7 bases from V and 4 from J, leaving 8 bases between them. The germline gives CDR1 MNHNY, CDR2 SVGAGI (reference sequence). The PCR employed 60 Vbeta primers together with 13 Jbeta primers. In the original processing: Per a later analysis, the number of unique TCR beta chains was around 80 million, of which 10 million to 11 million were shared. Repertoires were generated with immunoSEQ multiplex PCR, while TCRdb's copy carries only in-frame clones and drops some. V, J and clone size derive from that table, while D and trimming were established from the DNA sequence. Of about 130,000 clones listed, approximately 79% were seen once; the top ten hold 4.3%. A word on this clone: Antigen: not known.

Sequencing input: PBMCs. The rearrangement uses TRBV6-6 and TRBJ2-7, with unresolved D. The origin of this receptor is a man aged 18 to 29 in good health and CMV-seropositive. CDR3: CASKVGYEQYF. CDR3 nucleotide sequence: TGTGCCAGCAAAGTCGGGTACGAGCAGTACTTC.